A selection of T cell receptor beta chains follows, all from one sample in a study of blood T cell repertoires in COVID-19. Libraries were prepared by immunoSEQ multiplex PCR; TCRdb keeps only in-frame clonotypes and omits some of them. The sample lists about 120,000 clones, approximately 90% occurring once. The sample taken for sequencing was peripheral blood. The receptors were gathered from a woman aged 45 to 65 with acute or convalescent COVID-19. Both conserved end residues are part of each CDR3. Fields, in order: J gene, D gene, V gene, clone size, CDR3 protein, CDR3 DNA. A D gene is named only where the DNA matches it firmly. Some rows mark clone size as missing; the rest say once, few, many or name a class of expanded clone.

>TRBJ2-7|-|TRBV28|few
CASSLRGAEQYF
TGTGCCAGCAGTTTGCGGGGTGCCGAGCAGTACTTC
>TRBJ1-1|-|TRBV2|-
CASSEVVAVTEAFF
TGTGCCAGCAGTGAGGTCGTAGCTGTCACTGAAGCTTTCTTT
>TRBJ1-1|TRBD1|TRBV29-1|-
CSVGLQGDTEAFF
TGCAGCGTCGGTCTACAGGGGGACACTGAAGCTTTCTTT
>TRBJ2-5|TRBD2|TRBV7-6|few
CASSLGTGGSQETQYF
TGTGCCAGCAGCTTAGGGACCGGGGGGTCCCAAGAGACCCAGTACTTC
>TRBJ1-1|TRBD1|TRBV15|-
CATSTGGWSNTEAFF
TGTGCCACCAGCACAGGGGGCTGGTCGAACACTGAAGCTTTCTTT
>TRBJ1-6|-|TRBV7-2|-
CASSLFGRGDSPLHF
TGTGCCAGCAGCTTATTCGGGAGAGGGGATTCACCCCTCCACTTT
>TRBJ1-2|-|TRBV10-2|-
CASSDAAGYTF
TGCGCCAGCAGTGACGCGGCGGGCTACACCTTC
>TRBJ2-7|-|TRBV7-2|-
CASSNEVRGSSSSYEQYF
TGTGCCAGCAGCAATGAGGTTCGGGGTAGTAGTAGCTCCTACGAGCAGTACTTC
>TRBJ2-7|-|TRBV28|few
CASSPRRQGLREQYF
TGTGCCAGCAGTCCCCGCCGGCAGGGCCTCCGCGAGCAGTACTTC
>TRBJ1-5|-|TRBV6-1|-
CASSLDSLNQPQHF
TGTGCCAGCAGTTTGGACAGCCTCAATCAGCCCCAGCATTTT
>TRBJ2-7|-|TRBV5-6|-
CASSTRLTGSAGYSYEQYF
TGTGCCAGCAGCACCCGCCTGACAGGGTCCGCGGGGTACTCCTACGAGCAGTACTTC
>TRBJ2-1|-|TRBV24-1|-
CATSDPDRLTHNEQFF
TGTGCCACCAGTGATCCGGACAGATTGACGCACAATGAGCAGTTCTTC
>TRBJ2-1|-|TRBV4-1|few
CASSQDQRPLYNEQFF
TGCGCCAGCAGCCAAGATCAGCGCCCACTTTACAATGAGCAGTTCTTC
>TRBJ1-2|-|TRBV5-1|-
CASSLAGGEVGYTF
TGCGCCAGCAGCTTGGCGGGGGGCGAGGTTGGCTACACCTTC
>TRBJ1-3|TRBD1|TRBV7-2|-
CASSLVRDRGNTIYF
TGTGCCAGCAGCTTAGTGAGGGACAGGGGAAACACCATATATTTT
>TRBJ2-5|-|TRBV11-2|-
CASSLDERRDQETQYF
TGTGCCAGCAGCTTAGATGAACGGCGGGACCAAGAGACCCAGTACTTC
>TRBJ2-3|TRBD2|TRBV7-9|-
CASSLSIPGTSQYF
TGTGCCAGCAGCTTATCGATCCCCGGGACTAGTCAGTATTTT
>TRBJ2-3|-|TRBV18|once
CASSPGLGGDTQYF
TGTGCCAGCTCACCTGGACTAGGGGGAGATACGCAGTATTTT
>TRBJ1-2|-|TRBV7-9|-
CASSLVRLNGYTF
TGTGCCAGCAGCTTAGTCCGGTTGAATGGCTACACCTTC
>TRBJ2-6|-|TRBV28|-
CASSTPGLAGPGANVLTF
TGTGCCAGCAGCACACCGGGTCTCGCAGGGCCTGGGGCCAACGTCCTGACTTTC
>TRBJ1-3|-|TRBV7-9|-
CASSFLETFSSGNTIYF
TGTGCCAGCAGCTTTCTAGAGACTTTCAGCTCTGGAAACACCATATATTTT
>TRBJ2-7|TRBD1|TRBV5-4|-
CASSLGGQGSYEQYF
TGTGCCAGCAGCTTGGGAGGACAGGGGTCCTACGAGCAGTACTTC
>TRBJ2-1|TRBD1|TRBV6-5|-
CASRNRGLNEQFF
TGTGCCAGCAGGAACAGGGGGCTCAATGAGCAGTTCTTC
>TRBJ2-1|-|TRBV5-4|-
CASSLATSVSNEQFF
TGTGCCAGCAGCTTGGCGACGAGCGTGTCCAATGAGCAGTTCTTC
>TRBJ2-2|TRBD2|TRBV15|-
CATSRLAGYTGELFF
TGTGCCACCAGCAGACTAGCGGGATACACCGGGGAGCTGTTTTTT
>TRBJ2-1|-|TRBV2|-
CASREASYNEQFF
TGTGCCAGCAGGGAAGCCAGCTACAATGAGCAGTTCTTC
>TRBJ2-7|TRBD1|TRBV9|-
CASSVTGGEQYF
TGTGCCAGCAGCGTGACAGGGGGCGAGCAGTACTTC
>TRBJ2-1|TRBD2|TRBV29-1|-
CSVEGVPRTSGIDNEQFF
TGCAGCGTTGAAGGGGTCCCCCGGACTAGCGGGATCGACAATGAGCAGTTCTTC
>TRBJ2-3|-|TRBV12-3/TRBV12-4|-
CASSFQADTQYF
TGTGCCAGCAGTTTTCAGGCAGATACGCAGTATTTT
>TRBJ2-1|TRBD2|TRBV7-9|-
CASSRGAGGPRDEQFF
TGTGCCAGCAGTAGGGGCGCGGGAGGGCCTAGAGATGAGCAGTTCTTC
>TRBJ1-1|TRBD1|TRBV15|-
CATSRDGQGGTEAFF
TGTGCCACCAGCAGAGACGGACAGGGAGGCACTGAAGCTTTCTTT
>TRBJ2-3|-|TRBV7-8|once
CASSLPRLVQYF
TGTGCCAGCAGCTTACCCCGTCTAGTGCAGTATTTT
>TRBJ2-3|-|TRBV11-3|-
CASSLSSGLTDTQYF
TGTGCCAGCAGCTTAAGTTCAGGGCTCACAGATACGCAGTATTTT
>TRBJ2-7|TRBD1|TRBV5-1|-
CASSLETGFSEQYF
TGCGCCAGCAGCTTGGAGACAGGGTTCTCCGAGCAGTACTTC
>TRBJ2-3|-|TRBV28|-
CASSQGGADTQYF
TGTGCCAGCAGCCAGGGTGGTGCAGATACGCAGTATTTT
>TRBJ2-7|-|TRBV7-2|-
CASSLGGSGGLGVEQYF
TGTGCCAGCAGCTTAGGCGGGAGTGGGGGCCTCGGGGTCGAGCAGTACTTC
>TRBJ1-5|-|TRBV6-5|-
CASSYTGSQPQHF
TGTGCCAGCAGTTACACGGGGAGTCAGCCCCAGCATTTT
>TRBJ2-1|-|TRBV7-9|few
CASSLLAGGFEQFF
TGTGCCAGCAGCTTACTAGCAGGAGGGTTTGAGCAGTTCTTC
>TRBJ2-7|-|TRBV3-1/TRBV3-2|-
CASSQDAMGGQYF
TGTGCCAGCAGCCAAGATGCCATGGGAGGTCAGTACTTC
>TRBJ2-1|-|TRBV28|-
CASSLSPIQHEQFF
TGTGCCAGCAGTTTAAGCCCCATTCAACATGAGCAGTTCTTC
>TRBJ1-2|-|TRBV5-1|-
CASSLIHGDNYGYTF
TGCGCCAGCAGCTTGATTCACGGGGATAACTATGGCTACACCTTC